Each of the 10 T cell receptor beta chains below was sequenced from the same sample in a study of blood T cells in healthy people across ages. The use of a sample-barcoded 5' primer and a J-beta primer mix characterized a second PCR of about 6 to 11 cycles. TCRdb used MiXCR to reprocess the 5' RACE reads, holding one entry per CDR3 protein. The sample shows fewer than 950,000 distinct CDR3 sequences, 40% to 65% of them seen only once. Material for sequencing was blood. These receptors were collected from a man older than 75 in good health.

This CDR3 reads CSARDGTMSSYEQYF. The CDR3 DNA reads as TGCAGTGCTAGAGACGGGACAATGAGCTCCTACGAGCAGTACTTC. The J gene is TRBJ2-7, the V gene TRBV20-1; tentatively, D is TRBD1 (6 bases). Looked up from germline, CDR1 is DFQATT and CDR2 is SNEGSKA (reference sequence). The ends were cut back, 0 bases at V and 0 bases at J, with 12 bases in the middle. CDR3 length: 15 residues.

The chain couples TRBV27 to TRBJ2-1, with 9 bases lining up with TRBD1. This CDR3 comprises 14 residues. V lost 6 bases and J lost 5; bases outside the gene matches: 5. CDR1 and CDR2 from the germline V gene are MNHEY and SMNVEV (reference sequence). The CDR3 is CASSDGTGNNEQFF. As DNA, the CDR3 is TGTGCCAGCAGCGATGGGACAGGGAACAATGAGCAGTTCTTC.

The chain couples TRBV12-3 or TRBV12-4 to TRBJ2-5; D unresolved. The CDR3 runs 13 residues. Deletions cut 6 bases from V and 5 bases from J, with 13 bases between. The DNA for the CDR3 is TGTGCCAGCAGCCTCCAGACGGTCGAGACCCAGTACTTC. This sequence encodes CASSLQTVETQYF.

The genes are TRBV6-5 and TRBJ1-2; 7 nucleotides align to TRBD1. Trimming removed 1 base from V and 7 bases from J; junction bases left unmatched: 9. The CDR3 is 15 amino acids. Germline V lookup: CDR1 MNHEY, CDR2 SVGAGI. CDR3 sequence: CASSYWGQGEGGYTF. In nucleotides, the CDR3 is TGTGCCAGCAGTTACTGGGGGCAGGGGGAAGGTGGCTACACCTTC.

The chain recombines TRBV5-1 with TRBJ2-1; TRBD2 might be the D (6 bases). The CDR3 is 16 amino acids. Germline loops: CDR1 SGHRS, CDR2 YFSETQ. The ends were cut back, 0 bases at V and 0 bases at J, with 10 bases in the middle. CDR3 region: CASSLAPGVSYNEQFF. The CDR3, as DNA: TGCGCCAGCAGCTTGGCCCCGGGGGTCTCCTACAATGAGCAGTTCTTC. Drawing the rest from reference TRBV5-1 and TRBJ2-1, the complete variable domain is KAGVTQTPRYLIKTRGQQVTLSCSPISGHRSVSWYQQTPGQGLQFLFEYFSETQRNKGNFPGRFSGRQFSNSRSEMNVSTLELGDSALYLCASSLAPGVSYNEQFFGPGTRLTVL.

The chain uses TRBV6-4 and TRBJ1-6, with a possible D match to TRBD1 (5 bases). The CDR3 has 18 residues. Germline V gene sequence: CDR1 MRHNA, CDR2 SNTAGT. V was trimmed by 3 bases and J by 5 bases, leaving 20 bases between them. The chain's CDR3 is CASSEVPTGRPNNSPLHF. DNA for the CDR3: TGTGCCAGCAGTGAGGTCCCCACAGGACGACCAAATAATTCACCCCTCCACTTT.

This chain connects TRBV18 to TRBJ2-4; D gene ambiguous. The J call could be wrong; TRBJ2-7 is a better fit for the DNA end. The length of the CDR3 is 13 residues. Germline CDR1 is KGHSH and CDR2 is LQKENI. DNA of the CDR3: TGTGCCAGCTCACTAAGACCCCCGGACGAGCAGTACTTC. Translated, it gives CASSLRPPDEQYF.

This clonotype turned up a few times. The chain employs TRBV7-2 and TRBJ1-1, with unresolved D. Trimming left V 1 base short and J 4 bases short, with 10 bases between. CDR1 and CDR2 (germline): SGHTA, FQGNSA. The CDR3 length is 14 residues. As DNA, the CDR3 is TGTGCCAGCAGCTTAGGGGTAGTTGGCACTGAAGCTTTCTTT. This gives the protein CASSLGVVGTEAFF.

This clonotype was observed a single time. The chain combines TRBV6-6 with TRBJ2-5; 9 positions match TRBD1. The end of the DNA fits TRBJ2-7 better, so the J call may be wrong. The CDR3 has 15 amino acids. In germline, CDR1 is MNHNY, CDR2 SVGAGI (reference sequence). CDR3 in DNA: TGTGCCAGCAGTTACTCACAGGGGGCGCACTACGAGCAGTACTTC. Its translation: CASSYSQGAHYEQYF.

This clonotype showed up just once. The chain uses TRBV10-3 and TRBJ2-3; TRBD2 matches at 12 bases. The CDR3 has 20 amino acids. The germline V gene has CDR1 ENHRY and CDR2 SYGVKD. Trimming at V came to 0 bases and at J to 2 bases, leaving 12 bases not matched to a gene. CDR3 region: CAISESTSGRSGPYTDTQYF. The CDR3 nucleotides read TGTGCCATCAGTGAGTCTACTAGCGGGAGGAGTGGACCATACACAGATACGCAGTATTTT.